The T cell receptor beta chain described here comes from a study of graft-versus-host responses after intestinal transplantation (dated by TCRdb to the early 2020s). Turning to the overall study: The transplants that recipients received were multivisceral, liver-intestinal, or isolated intestinal. All recipients received anti-thymocyte globulin induction followed by maintenance tacrolimus and steroids for around three years. After intestinal transplantation, graft-versus-host and host-versus-graft alloreactive T cell clones were followed in the graft, circulation and bone marrow using bulk TCR-beta CDR3 sequencing. To identify alloreactive clones, pre-transplant mixed lymphocyte reaction products were sequenced and compared with unstimulated pre-transplant donor and recipient T cells. The cohort enrolled 24 intestinal transplant recipients, one of whom was a retransplant, and a few patients without pretransplant specimens were excluded. A peak of at least 4% donor T cells among recipient peripheral blood mononuclear cells was the definition used for donor T cell macrochimerism. Samples from a few later patients were sequenced in-house on an Illumina MiSeq with MiXCR processing rather than by the commercial service.

In the first month after transplant, blood samples were collected up to 4 times, and after that at least monthly when available. Libraries were constructed by the immunoSEQ multiplex PCR assay. For most patients, genomic DNA was subjected to high-throughput TCR-beta CDR3 sequencing by Adaptive Biotechnologies. The published analysis was carried out like this. Adaptive's ImmunoSEQ software supplied the TCR sequencing data for around 17 patients, while MiXCR and VDJtools were used to process a few other patients. CDR3 nucleotide sequences shared by donor and recipient were removed because the origin of these sequences could not be assigned. To count as alloreactive, a clone needed at least 2-fold expansion over unstimulated cells and a minimum CFSE-low frequency of 0.002% (template counts) or 0.001% (read counts). Mappable clones were those detected in sequenced pre-transplant spleen, lymph node, or MLR CFSE-low populations of the donor or recipient. The cumulative frequency of alloreactive clones was calculated as a percentage of all sequences, weighted by copy number. TCRdb provides this immuneACCESS table in a form limited to in-frame rearrangements. Some clones are lacking; in checked studies, under half of them reflect an unresolved V gene, and why the rest are absent is not known. The DNA gave D and trimming, while V, J and clone size come from that table. Here the sample has around 96,000 clones; about 93% occur a single time. The ten largest clones add up to more than 15% of the sample.

Counted from cysteine to phenylalanine, this CDR3 has 13 amino acids. The only DNA kept is the CDR3, 39 bases in frame from the first base. Based on the germline V gene, the CDR1 and CDR2 sequences are SNHLY and FYNNEI. V is shortened by 7 bases, J by 6 bases, and the region joining them spans 12 bases. As concerns this clone: Which antigen it targets is not known. No clone much larger than this one lies a single base away; base qualities are absent.

Paper-wide results and their limitations: The relatively low number and heterogeneity of intestinal transplant patients limited the conclusions. Early after transplant, peak levels of circulating GvH clones were found to be associated with declines in HvG clones. In patients with donor T cell macrochimerism, the allografts had high GvH to HvG T cell clonal ratios. GvH clones were detected in recipient bone marrow, and some of these GvH clones were observed earlier in ileal mucosa or blood, consistent with an intestinal mucosal origin.

This sample comprised PBMCs, obtained about 450 days after intestinal transplant. The sequence was obtained from a human patient who received an intestinal transplant, so some T cells may come from the graft donor. This chain is built from TRBV2 and TRBJ2-2; matching of 6 bases hints at TRBD2 as the D gene. The DNA reads TGTGCCAGCACCCGCGGAGGGGCCGGGGAGCTGTTTTTT. It translates to CASTRGGAGELFF.